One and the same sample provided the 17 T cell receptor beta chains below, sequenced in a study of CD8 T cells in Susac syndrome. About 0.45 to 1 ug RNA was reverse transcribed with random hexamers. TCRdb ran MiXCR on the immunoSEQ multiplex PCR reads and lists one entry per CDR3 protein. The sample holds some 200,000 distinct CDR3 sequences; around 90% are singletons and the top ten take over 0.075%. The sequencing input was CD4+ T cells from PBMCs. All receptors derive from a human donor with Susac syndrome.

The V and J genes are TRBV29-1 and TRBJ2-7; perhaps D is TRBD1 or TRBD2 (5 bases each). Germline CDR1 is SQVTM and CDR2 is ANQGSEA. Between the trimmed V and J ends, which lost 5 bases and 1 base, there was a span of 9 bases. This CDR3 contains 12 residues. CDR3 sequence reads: CSVRGTSYEQYF. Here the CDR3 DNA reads TGCAGCGTTCGAGGGACGTCCTACGAGCAGTACTTC.

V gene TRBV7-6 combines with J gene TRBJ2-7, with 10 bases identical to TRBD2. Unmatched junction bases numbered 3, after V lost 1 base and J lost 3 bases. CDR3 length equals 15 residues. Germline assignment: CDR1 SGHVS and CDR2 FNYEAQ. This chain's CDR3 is CASSLETSGYYEQYF. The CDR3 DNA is TGTGCCAGCAGCTTAGAGACTAGCGGGTACTACGAGCAGTACTTC.

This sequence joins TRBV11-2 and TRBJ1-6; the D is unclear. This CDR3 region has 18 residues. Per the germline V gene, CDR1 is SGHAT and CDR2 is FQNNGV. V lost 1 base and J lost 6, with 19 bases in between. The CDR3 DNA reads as TGTGCCAGCAGCTTAGTCCGCCCCAGGCAATGGAGTAATTCACCCCTCCACTTT. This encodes CASSLVRPRQWSNSPLHF.

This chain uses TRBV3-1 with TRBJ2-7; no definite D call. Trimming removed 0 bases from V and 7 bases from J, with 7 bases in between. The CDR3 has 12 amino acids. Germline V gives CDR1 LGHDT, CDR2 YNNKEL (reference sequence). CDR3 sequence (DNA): TGTGCCAGCAGCCAAGAAGGTACAGAGCAGTACTTC. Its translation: CASSQEGTEQYF.

CDR3: CASSISGELFF. Written as DNA, the CDR3 is TGTGCCAGCAGTATATCCGGGGAGCTGTTTTTT. The V and J genes are TRBV2 and TRBJ2-2, with D unclear. Germline V gene lookup returns CDR1 SNHLY and CDR2 FYNNEI. This CDR3 region has 11 residues. V lost 5 bases, J lost 6 bases, and 4 bases lay in between.

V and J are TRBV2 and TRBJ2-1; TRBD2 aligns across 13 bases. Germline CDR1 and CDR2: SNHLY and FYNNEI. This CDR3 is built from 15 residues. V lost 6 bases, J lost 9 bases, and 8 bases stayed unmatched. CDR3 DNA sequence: TGTGCCAGCAGCTTACTAGCGGGGGGGCAGAGTGAGCAGTTCTTC. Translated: CASSLLAGGQSEQFF.

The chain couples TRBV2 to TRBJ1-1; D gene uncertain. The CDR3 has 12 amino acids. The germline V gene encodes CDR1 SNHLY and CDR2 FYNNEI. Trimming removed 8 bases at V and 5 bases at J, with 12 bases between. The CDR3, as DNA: TGTGCCAGCGAGATGGACTTGACTGAAGCTTTCTTT. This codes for CASEMDLTEAFF.

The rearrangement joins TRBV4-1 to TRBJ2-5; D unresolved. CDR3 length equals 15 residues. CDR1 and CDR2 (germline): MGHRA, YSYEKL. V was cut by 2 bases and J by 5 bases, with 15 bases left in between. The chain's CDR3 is CASSQPALGGETQYF. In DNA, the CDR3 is TGCGCCAGCAGCCAACCCGCTCTGGGCGGCGAGACCCAGTACTTC.

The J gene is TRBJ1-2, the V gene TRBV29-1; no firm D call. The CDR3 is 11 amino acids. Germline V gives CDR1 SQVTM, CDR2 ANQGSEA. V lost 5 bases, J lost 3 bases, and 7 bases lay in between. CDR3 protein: CSVSTDYGYTF. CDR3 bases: TGCAGCGTTTCTACAGACTATGGCTACACCTTC.

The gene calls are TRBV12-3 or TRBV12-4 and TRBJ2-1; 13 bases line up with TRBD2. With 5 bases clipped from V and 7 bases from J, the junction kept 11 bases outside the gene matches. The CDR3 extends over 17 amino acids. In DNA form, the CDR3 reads TGTGCCAGCAGTCTCCCAACTAGCGGGAGGGCCGGGAATGAGCAGTTCTTC. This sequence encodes CASSLPTSGRAGNEQFF.

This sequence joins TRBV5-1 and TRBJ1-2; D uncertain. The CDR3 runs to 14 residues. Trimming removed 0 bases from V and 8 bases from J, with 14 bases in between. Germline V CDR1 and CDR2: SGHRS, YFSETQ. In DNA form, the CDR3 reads TGCGCCAGCAGCTTGGGAGGGTACCCAGAGGGCTACACCTTC. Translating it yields CASSLGGYPEGYTF.

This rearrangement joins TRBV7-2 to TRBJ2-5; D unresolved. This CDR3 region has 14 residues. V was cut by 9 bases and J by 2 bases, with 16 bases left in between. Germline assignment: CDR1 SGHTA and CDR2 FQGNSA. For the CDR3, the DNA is TGTGCCAGTCGCATTGGGTCATATCAAGAGACCCAGTACTTC. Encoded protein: CASRIGSYQETQYF.

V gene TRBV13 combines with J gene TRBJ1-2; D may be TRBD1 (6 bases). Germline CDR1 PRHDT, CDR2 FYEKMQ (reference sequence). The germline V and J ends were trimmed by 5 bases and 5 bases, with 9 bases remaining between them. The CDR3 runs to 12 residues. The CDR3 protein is CASSLGQYGYTF. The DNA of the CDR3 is TGTGCCAGCAGCCTCGGACAGTATGGCTACACCTTC. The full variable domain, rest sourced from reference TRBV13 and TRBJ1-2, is AAGVIQSPRHLIKEKRETATLKCYPIPRHDTVYWYQQGPGQDPQFLISFYEKMQSDKGSIPDRFSAQQFSDYHSELNMSSLELGDSALYFCASSLGQYGYTFGSGTRLTVV.

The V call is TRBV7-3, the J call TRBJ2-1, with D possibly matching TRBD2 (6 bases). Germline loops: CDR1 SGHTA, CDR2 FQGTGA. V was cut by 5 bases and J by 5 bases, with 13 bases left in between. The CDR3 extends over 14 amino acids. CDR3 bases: TGTGCCAGCAGCCTGGCGGGGATAAACAATGAGCAGTTCTTC. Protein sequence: CASSLAGINNEQFF.

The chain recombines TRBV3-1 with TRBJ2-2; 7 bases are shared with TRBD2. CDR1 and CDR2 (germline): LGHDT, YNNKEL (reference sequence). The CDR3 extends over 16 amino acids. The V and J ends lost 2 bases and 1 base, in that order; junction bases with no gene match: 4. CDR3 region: CASSQRKRGNTGELFF. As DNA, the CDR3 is TGTGCCAGCAGCCAAAGGAAGCGGGGGAACACCGGGGAGCTGTTTTTT.

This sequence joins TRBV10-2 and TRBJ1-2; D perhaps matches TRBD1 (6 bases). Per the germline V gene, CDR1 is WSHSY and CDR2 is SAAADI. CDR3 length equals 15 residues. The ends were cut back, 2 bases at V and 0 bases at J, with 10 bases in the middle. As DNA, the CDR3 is TGCGCCAGCAGTGAGCCAGGGGTCACTAACTATGGCTACACCTTC. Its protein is CASSEPGVTNYGYTF.

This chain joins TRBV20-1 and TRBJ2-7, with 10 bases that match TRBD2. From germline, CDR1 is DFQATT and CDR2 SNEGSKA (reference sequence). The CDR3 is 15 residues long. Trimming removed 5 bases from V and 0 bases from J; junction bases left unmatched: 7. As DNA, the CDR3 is TGCAGTGCTCCTGTCAGCGGGGGGGCCTCCTACGAGCAGTACTTC. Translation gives CSAPVSGGASYEQYF.